This TCR beta chain was sequenced for a study of lymphopenia after photon versus proton radiotherapy. Study-level points and caveats: After lymphocyte nadir, photon-treated repertoires showed oligoclonal expansion, especially CD8+ Temra.

The CDR3 is 14 residues long. With 8 bases removed from V and 7 bases from J, the gap between germline ends came to 17 bases. Germline V gene lookup returns CDR1 SNHLY and CDR2 FYNNEI. This clone has just one count. The antigen is unknown. TCRdb's table, derived via immunoSEQ multiplex PCR, lists solely in-frame clones and lacks some. The table includes over 55,000 clones, 85% to 90% detected once. The sequence derives from an elderly man with esophageal cancer. The chain combines TRBV2 with TRBJ1-4; D is unclear. The source material was peripheral blood, sampled from a patient treated with proton-based radiotherapy. In DNA form, the CDR3 reads TGTGCCAGCCTTGGTCTGGGGTTCGGTGAAAAACTGTTTTTT. Its protein is CASLGLGFGEKLFF.